Below, 10 T cell receptor beta chains from the same sample are listed, as sequenced in a study of T cell responses to AZD1222 COVID-19 vaccine. Profiled with immunoSEQ multiplex PCR; TCRdb holds only in-frame clones, not every one. This table has over 60,000 clones, 80% appearing once. Sequences were derived from peripheral blood, sampled 28 days after the second AZD1222 dose. The receptors were sampled from an adult who received the AZD1222 COVID-19 vaccine.

The CDR3 sequence is CASSTGTGNTGELFF. CDR3 sequence (DNA): TGTGCCAGCTCGACCGGGACAGGGAACACCGGGGAGCTGTTTTTT. V and J are TRBV18 and TRBJ2-2, with 8 bases matching TRBD1. Trimming at V came to 6 bases and at J to 1 base, leaving 4 bases not matched to a gene. Germline CDR1 and CDR2: KGHSH and LQKENI. This CDR3 region has 15 residues.

With respect to this clone: The junction differs from germline at one of its ends, possibly a read error. The rearrangement uses TRBV12-3 or TRBV12-4 and TRBJ2-2; a weak D match, TRBD1 (5 bases). The CDR3 covers 12 residues. CDR3 sequence (DNA): TGTGCCAGCAGTTTGGGATTAGGGGTGCTGTTTTTT. Residues: CASSLGLGVLFF.

CDR3 in DNA: TGTGCCATCAGTGAACAACTAGCGGGGGACCGGGGACTACAAGAGACCCAGTACTTC. Amino acids: CAISEQLAGDRGLQETQYF. V and J are TRBV10-3 and TRBJ2-5; 11 bases fit TRBD2. The V gene's germline CDR1 is ENHRY and CDR2 SYGVKD. The CDR3 extends over 19 amino acids. The J segment lost 2 bases and the V segment lost 3 bases, leaving 14 bases of the junction unmatched.

The V and J genes are TRBV7-9 and TRBJ1-2; D remains unclear. Germline V gene lookup returns CDR1 SEHNR and CDR2 FQNEAQ (reference sequence). The CDR3 has 14 residues. Trimming took off 2 bases at V and 2 bases at J, with 9 bases between the two ends. The CDR3, as DNA: TGTGCCAGCAGCTTACAGACGGGGAACTATGGCTACACCTTC. Its protein product is CASSLQTGNYGYTF.

A word on this clone: One junction end does not reproduce the germline sequence, and a read error may be involved. The gene calls are TRBV2 and TRBJ1-2; 8 bases map to TRBD1. The germline gives CDR1 SNHLY, CDR2 FYNNEI. This CDR3 contains 15 residues. CDR3 residues: CASSEDSRGRQGYTF. In DNA, the CDR3 is TGTGCCAGCAGCGAAGATTCCAGGGGGCGTCAAGGCTACACCTTC.

The chain joins TRBV5-4 to TRBJ2-2, with a possible D match to TRBD2 (6 bases). The CDR3 extends over 17 amino acids. V lost 4 bases, J lost 6 bases, and 22 bases lay in between. Germline V gene sequence: CDR1 SGHNT, CDR2 YYREEE (reference sequence). The CDR3 sequence: CASSPHSGREDAGELFF. The CDR3, as DNA: TGTGCCAGCAGCCCCCATAGCGGCCGAGAGGACGCCGGGGAGCTGTTTTTT.

The gene calls are TRBV18 and TRBJ2-7; 12 bases agree with TRBD1. V lost 1 base to trimming and J lost 4 bases; unmatched junction nucleotides: 2. The CDR3 loop spans 15 amino acids. CDR1 KGHSH and CDR2 LQKENI come from the germline V gene. CDR3 amino acids: CASSPRDRGLYEQYF. The CDR3 DNA reads TGTGCCAGCTCACCACGGGACAGGGGGCTATACGAGCAGTACTTC.

The rearrangement links TRBV5-4 to TRBJ1-5, with TRBD1 matching over 11 bases. This CDR3 is 16 amino acids long. Germline CDR1 reads SGHNT; CDR2 reads YYREEE (reference sequence). V lost 0 bases to trimming and J lost 4 bases; unmatched junction nucleotides: 3. The DNA for the CDR3 is TGTGCCAGCAGCTTGGGTGGGACAGGGGGGAATCAGCCCCAGCATTTT. This encodes CASSLGGTGGNQPQHF.

The rearrangement joins TRBV20-1 to TRBJ2-3; no firm D call. The germline V gene has CDR1 DFQATT and CDR2 SNEGSKA (reference sequence). The V gene lost 3 bases and the J gene lost 0 bases, with 10 bases spanning the gap. The CDR3 runs to 14 residues. The CDR3 bases are TGCAGTGCTAGTGGGCTGAAGAGCACAGATACGCAGTATTTT. Translating gives CSASGLKSTDTQYF.

V usage is TRBV5-8 and J usage is TRBJ1-2, with a possible D match to TRBD1 (5 bases). V dropped 2 bases and J dropped 4 bases, with 21 bases sitting between them. The CDR3 totals 17 residues. Germline V lookup: CDR1 SGHTS, CDR2 YDEGEE. The CDR3 DNA is TGTGCCAGCAGCTTCATGAGGGGAAGTTTGTCGTCCTATGGCTACACCTTC. It encodes CASSFMRGSLSSYGYTF.